This T cell receptor (beta chain) was sequenced during a study of identical twins. About this clonotype itself: Its antigen remains unidentified.

Unique molecular identifiers were present on cDNA, and template switching added a universal primer site. TCRdb re-derived calls from the 5' RACE reads in MiXCR, one entry per CDR3 protein. The table lists 250,000 or so distinct CDR3 sequences, about 8.5% of them singletons. Study-wide results and limits: Models underpredicted monozygotic twin sharing of out-of-frame TCR alpha. Zero-insertion findings could be partly confounded by invariant cells (MAIT and iNKT cells).

Germline V CDR1 and CDR2: LNHNV, YYDKDF (reference sequence). The V end was cut by 3 bases, the J end by 3 bases, with 21 bases between. CDR3 length: 17 amino acids. In addition, the sample was reused for a study of yellow fever vaccine responses in identical twins.

Material: CD8+ T cells sorted from blood. This TCR came from a woman aged 18-35 years in good health. V and J are TRBV15 and TRBJ2-7, with D tentatively TRBD1 or TRBD2 (5 bases each). In DNA form, the CDR3 reads TGTGCCACCAGCAGGGAGATAGGGACGATGGGGCTCTACGAGCAGTACTTC. Residues: CATSREIGTMGLYEQYF.